What follows describes a single T cell receptor (beta chain). Its antigen is not known. These data are taken from a study of shared clonotypes between healthy human individuals. Findings of the study overall: The genetic and exposure-history diversity represented was limited by few donors. Generally, estimated richness proved larger in naive subsets than it did in memory subsets. Researchers sampled only blood; tissue repertoires likely differ. Compared with clonotypes that all four donors shared, non-shared clonotypes had lower generation probabilities.

V lost 4 bases to trimming and J lost 9 bases, with 13 bases between them. CDR3 length equals 13 residues. In germline, CDR1 is SGHNT, CDR2 YENEEA. Generated by immunoSEQ multiplex PCR, the TCRdb table keeps only in-frame clones and is missing some. Of about 1 million clones listed, around 74% were seen once; the top ten hold approximately 1.5%. The receptor's source is a man aged 18 to 30 in good health. The sample comprised memory CD4+ T cells sorted from blood. Described subset: CD45RA-negative fraction. This chain links TRBV11-3 with TRBJ2-1; a possible D gene is TRBD1 (7 bases). CDR3 amino acids: CASSSGGRSEQFF. The CDR3 region has the DNA TGTGCCAGCAGCTCAGGGGGGAGGAGTGAGCAGTTCTTC.